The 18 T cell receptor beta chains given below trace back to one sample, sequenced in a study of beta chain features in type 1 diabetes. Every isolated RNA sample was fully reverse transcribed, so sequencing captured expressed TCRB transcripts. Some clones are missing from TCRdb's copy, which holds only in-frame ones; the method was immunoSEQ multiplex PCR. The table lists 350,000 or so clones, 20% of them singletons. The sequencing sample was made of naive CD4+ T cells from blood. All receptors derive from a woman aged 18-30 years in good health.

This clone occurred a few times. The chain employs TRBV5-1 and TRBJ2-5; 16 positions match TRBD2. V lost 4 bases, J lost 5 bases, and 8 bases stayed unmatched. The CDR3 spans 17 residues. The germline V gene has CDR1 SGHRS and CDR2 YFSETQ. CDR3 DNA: TGCGCCAGCAGCGAGCTGGGACTAGCGGGGGGGCTTGAGACCCAGTACTTC. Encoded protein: CASSELGLAGGLETQYF.

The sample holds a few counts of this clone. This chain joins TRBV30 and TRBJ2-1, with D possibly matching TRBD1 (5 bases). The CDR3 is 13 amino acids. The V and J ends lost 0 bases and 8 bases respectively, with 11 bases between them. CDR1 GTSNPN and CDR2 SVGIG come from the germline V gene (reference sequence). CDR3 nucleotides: TGTGCCTGGAGTGTACAACAGGTCCATGAGCAGTTCTTC. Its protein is CAWSVQQVHEQFF. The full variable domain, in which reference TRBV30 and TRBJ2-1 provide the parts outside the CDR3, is SQTIHQWPATLVQPVGSPLSLECTVEGTSNPNLYWYRQAAGRGLQLLFYSVGIGQISSEVPQNLSASRPQDRQFILSSKKLLLSDSGFYLCAWSVQQVHEQFFGPGTRLTVL.

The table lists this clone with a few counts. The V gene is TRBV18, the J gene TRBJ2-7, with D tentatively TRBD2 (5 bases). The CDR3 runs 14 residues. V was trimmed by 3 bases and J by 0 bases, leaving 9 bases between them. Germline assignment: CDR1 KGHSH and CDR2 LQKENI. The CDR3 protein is CASSPYRDSYEQYF. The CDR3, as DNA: TGTGCCAGCTCACCCTATCGGGACTCCTACGAGCAGTACTTC.

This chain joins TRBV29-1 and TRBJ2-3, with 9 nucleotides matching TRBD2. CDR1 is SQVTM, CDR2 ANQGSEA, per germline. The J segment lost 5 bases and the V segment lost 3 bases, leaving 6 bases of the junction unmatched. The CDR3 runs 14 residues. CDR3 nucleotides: TGCAGCGTTGACAGGGCGGGAGGGGTAGATACGCAGTATTTT. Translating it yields CSVDRAGGVDTQYF.

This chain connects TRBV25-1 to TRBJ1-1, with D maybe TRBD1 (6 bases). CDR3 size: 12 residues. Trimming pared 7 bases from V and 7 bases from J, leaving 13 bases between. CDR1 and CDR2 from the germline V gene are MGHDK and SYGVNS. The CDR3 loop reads CASTFGTNEAFF. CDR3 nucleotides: TGTGCCAGCACCTTCGGGACAAATGAAGCTTTCTTT.

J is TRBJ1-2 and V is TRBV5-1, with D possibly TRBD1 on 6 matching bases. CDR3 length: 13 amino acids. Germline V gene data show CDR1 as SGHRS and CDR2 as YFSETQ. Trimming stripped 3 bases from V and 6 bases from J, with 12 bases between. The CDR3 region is CASSSSYRDGYTF. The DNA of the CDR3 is TGCGCCAGCAGCTCGTCGTACAGGGATGGCTACACCTTC. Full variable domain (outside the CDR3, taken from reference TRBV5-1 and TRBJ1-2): KAGVTQTPRYLIKTRGQQVTLSCSPISGHRSVSWYQQTPGQGLQFLFEYFSETQRNKGNFPGRFSGRQFSNSRSEMNVSTLELGDSALYLCASSSSYRDGYTFGSGTRLTVV.

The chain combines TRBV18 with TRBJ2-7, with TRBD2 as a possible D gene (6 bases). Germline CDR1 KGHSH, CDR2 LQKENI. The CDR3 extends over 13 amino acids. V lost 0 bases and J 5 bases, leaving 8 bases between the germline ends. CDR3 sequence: CASSPPRGNEQYF. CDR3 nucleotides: TGTGCCAGCTCACCACCTCGGGGGAACGAGCAGTACTTC.

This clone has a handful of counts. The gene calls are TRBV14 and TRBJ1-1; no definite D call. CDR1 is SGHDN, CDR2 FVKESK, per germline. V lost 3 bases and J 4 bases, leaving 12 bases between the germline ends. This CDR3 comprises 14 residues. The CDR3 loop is CASSHVGRATEAFF. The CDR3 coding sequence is TGTGCCAGCAGCCACGTGGGGAGGGCCACTGAAGCTTTCTTT.

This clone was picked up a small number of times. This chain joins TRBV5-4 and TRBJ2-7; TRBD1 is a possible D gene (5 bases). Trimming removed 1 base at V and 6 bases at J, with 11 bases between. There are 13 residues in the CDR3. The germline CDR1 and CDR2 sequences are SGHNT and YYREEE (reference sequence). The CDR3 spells CASSLRQLPEQYF. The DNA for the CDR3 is TGTGCCAGCAGCTTGAGACAGTTACCCGAGCAGTACTTC.

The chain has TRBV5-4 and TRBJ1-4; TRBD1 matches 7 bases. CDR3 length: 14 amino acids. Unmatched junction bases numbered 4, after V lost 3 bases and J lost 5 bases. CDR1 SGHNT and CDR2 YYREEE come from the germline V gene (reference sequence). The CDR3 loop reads CASSSGTANEKLFF. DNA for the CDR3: TGTGCCAGCAGCTCCGGGACAGCGAATGAAAAACTGTTTTTT.

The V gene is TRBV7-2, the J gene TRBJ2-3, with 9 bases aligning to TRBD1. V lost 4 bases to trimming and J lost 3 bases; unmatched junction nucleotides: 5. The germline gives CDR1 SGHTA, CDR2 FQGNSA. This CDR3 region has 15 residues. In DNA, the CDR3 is TGTGCCAGCAGCTCCGGGACAGGGAGGACAGATACGCAGTATTTT. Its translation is CASSSGTGRTDTQYF.

CDR3 loop: CASSRHGNTEAFF. Written as DNA, the CDR3 is TGTGCCAGCAGCCGACACGGCAACACTGAAGCTTTCTTT. The chain couples TRBV7-9 to TRBJ1-1; no definite D call. The CDR3 runs 13 residues. Germline loops: CDR1 SEHNR, CDR2 FQNEAQ (reference sequence). V lost 5 bases, J lost 2 bases, and 9 bases lay in between.

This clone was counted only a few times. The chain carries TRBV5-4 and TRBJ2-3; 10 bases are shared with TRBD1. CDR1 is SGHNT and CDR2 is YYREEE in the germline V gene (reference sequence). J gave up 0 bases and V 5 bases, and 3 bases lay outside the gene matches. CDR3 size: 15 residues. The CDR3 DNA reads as TGTGCCAGCAGTTGGACAGGGGGTAGCACAGATACGCAGTATTTT. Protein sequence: CASSWTGGSTDTQYF.

As DNA, the CDR3 is TGTGCCAGCAGCTTCGGGATAGTAGAAAACATTCAGTACTTC. This gives the protein CASSFGIVENIQYF. The rearrangement joins TRBV7-2 to TRBJ2-4, with D maybe TRBD2 (5 bases). The V end was cut by 3 bases, the J end by 5 bases, with 11 bases between. Germline CDR1 reads SGHTA; CDR2 reads FQGNSA. The CDR3 consists of 14 residues. Variable domain in full (rest from reference TRBV7-2 and TRBJ2-4): GAGVSQSPSNKVTEKGKDVELRCDPISGHTALYWYRQSLGQGLEFLIYFQGNSAPDKSGLPSDRFSAERTGGSVSTLTIQRTQQEDSAVYLCASSFGIVENIQYFGAGTRLSVL.

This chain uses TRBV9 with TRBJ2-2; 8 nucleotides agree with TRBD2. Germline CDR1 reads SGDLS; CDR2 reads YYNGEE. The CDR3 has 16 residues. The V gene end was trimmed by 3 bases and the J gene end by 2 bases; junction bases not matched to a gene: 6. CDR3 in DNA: TGTGCCAGCAGCGAGGCGGGAGGCCCTAACACCGGGGAGCTGTTTTTT. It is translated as CASSEAGGPNTGELFF.

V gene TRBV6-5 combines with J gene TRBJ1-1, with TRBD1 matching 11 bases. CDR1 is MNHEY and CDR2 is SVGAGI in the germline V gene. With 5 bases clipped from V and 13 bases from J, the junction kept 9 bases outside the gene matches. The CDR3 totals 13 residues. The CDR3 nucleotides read TGTGCCAGCAGTACTACCAGGGGACAGGGGGTTTTCTTT. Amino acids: CASSTTRGQGVFF.

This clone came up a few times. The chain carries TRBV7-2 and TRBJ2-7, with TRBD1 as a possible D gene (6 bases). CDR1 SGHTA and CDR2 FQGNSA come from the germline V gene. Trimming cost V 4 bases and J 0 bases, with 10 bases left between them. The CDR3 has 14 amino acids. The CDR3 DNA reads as TGTGCCAGCAGCTCAAGACAGGACTCCTACGAGCAGTACTTC. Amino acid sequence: CASSSRQDSYEQYF.

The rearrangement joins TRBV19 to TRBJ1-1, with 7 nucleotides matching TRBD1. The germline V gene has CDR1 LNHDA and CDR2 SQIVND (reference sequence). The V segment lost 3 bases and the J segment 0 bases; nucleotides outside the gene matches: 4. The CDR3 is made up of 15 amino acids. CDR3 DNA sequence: TGTGCCAGTAGTATTCAGGACAGGTTGAACACTGAAGCTTTCTTT. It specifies CASSIQDRLNTEAFF.